This TCR beta chain was captured in a study of cytomegalovirus exposure and HLA in healthy donors (dated by TCRdb to the late 2010s). Describing the broader study: An earlier analysis of roughly 630 of the donors reported approximately 270 Gb of sequence data and 117 million unique TCR beta sequences from about 179 million T cells. Approximately 300 gigabases of sequencing data and roughly 90 million unique TCR sequences were included in an early release covering about 700 HLA-typed donors. The aim of the study was to test whether cataloging public T cell receptors could identify signatures of past pathogen exposure. To predict cytomegalovirus infection status, the study brought together high-throughput TCR immunosequencing, statistical association of individual TCRs with disease status, and machine learning. Among some 410 genotyped donors of the cohort, an average of roughly 230,000 unique TCR beta nucleotide sequences was sequenced per donor, of which approximately 18% were non-productive. The number of typed donors differed by locus: roughly 629-640 for A, B, C, DRB1 and DQB1; 522 for DQA1; about 600 for DPA1; and around 490 for DPB1. In a later analysis, previously published TCR beta repertoires from 666 donors were re-analyzed and high-resolution HLA genotyping was added so that TCR occurrence patterns could be studied. HLA typing covered class I and class II loci at four-digit resolution. Along with the roughly 700-subject first cohort, a separate validation cohort of approximately 110 different subjects was used. Because of strong linkage in the cohort, roughly five DR-DQ haplotypes were treated as single units for association and clustering. Of the roughly 410 genotyped donors, roughly 80% were placed in the genetic ancestry cluster associated with self-reported Caucasian donors. In the later analysis, no new phenotypic data were used to find candidate immune exposures; instead, reliance was placed on TCR beta sequences and their occurrence across donors. In a later genetic analysis, genome-wide SNP genotypes for 398 of the 666 donors were used, and that subset was treated as a discovery cohort. Donor age, sex, ethnicity and CMV serostatus were collected together with the repertoire data. Every repertoire in the discovery cohort had been generated on one and the same sequencing platform. To decide whether each TCR beta V gene segment behaved as functional or pseudogenic, an earlier analysis of some 580 of the donors relied on high-throughput TCR beta sequencing. Using immunosequencing, the study profiled T cell repertoires from fewer than 850 subjects and related those repertoires to cytomegalovirus serostatus. General study outcomes and caveats: In an earlier analysis of some 500 of the donors, most TCR beta V segments appeared in productive rearrangements about 87% or about 30% of the time, broadly matching IMGT annotations. According to a later analysis, most CMV-associated TCR beta chains appeared to be HLA-restricted, and the HLA associations seemed to be driven largely by CMV exposure. A few of the identified cytomegalovirus-associated TCR beta chains were confirmed in vitro to be specific for cytomegalovirus antigens. Because counts were too low, 15 to 20 rarely observed V segments, including chromosome 9 orphons, were excluded from the earlier analysis of 587 of the donors. A later analysis found that HLA-associated TCR beta chains were more clonally expanded and had lower generation probabilities than equally common non-associated chains. CMV serostatus was the only immune exposure information available for the cohort. HLA typing was unavailable for some donors at each locus, so association tests used only the typed subset. Specific HLA alleles were associated with 18,000 or so TCR beta sequences at a false discovery rate of 0.05 in a later analysis. A total of 150 to 200 TCR beta chains were listed by the study as associated with cytomegalovirus. Roughly uniform sequencing depth across donors was assumed in presence/absence analyses, although this assumption may not hold. The classifier was reported to diagnose cytomegalovirus status with high specificity and sensitivity in both the original cohort and the validation cohort. In a later analysis, several top co-occurrence clusters were reported to appear linked to parvovirus B19, influenza, CMV and Epstein-Barr virus. The authors suggested that the approach could potentially be generalized to other disease states and immunological phenotypes. When HLA alleles, especially DR and DQ, strongly co-occurred, attributing TCR associations to individual alleles was difficult. Linkage disequilibrium might explain the correlated functional status among segregating V segments, but an unknown experimental factor could not be excluded. A later genetic analysis reported fewer N-insertions in productive TCRs among donors in an Asian-associated ancestry cluster than the roughly 620-donor mean. The cohort was sequenced for TCR beta chains only, and without alpha or paired-chain data the features that could be detected were limited. A further reported finding was that TCR beta sequences accurately predicted the HLA-A and HLA-B alleles for most subjects in the first cohort. According to a later analysis, TCR association rates differed among HLA loci, with DRB1 alleles showing the most associated TCRs and HLA-C alleles showing the fewest. Most TCR sequences were seen in very few donors, while some public TCRs were found in many individuals. In a later genetic analysis, a missense DCLRE1C variant was associated with V-gene and J-gene trimming of TCR beta chains, and the association was replicated in an independent cohort. The sequencing pipeline was judged likely to have produced a cluster of highly shared sequence variants as a technical artifact.

In total, over 600 healthy bone marrow donors made up the cohort. At the time of sampling, all cohort members were nominally healthy, though unrecorded immune exposures were likely present. The donor was CMV seronegative and was included in the group of approximately 350 seronegative cohort members. A peripheral blood sample was collected from each donor, and TCR beta sequencing was performed on peripheral blood mononuclear cells. Genomic DNA extraction from the blood cell samples was performed with the Qiagen DNeasy Blood Extraction Kit. This clone showed up just a few times. It has no known antigen specificity. Per-base quality was not reported, and no clone a single base away is much larger than it. The library was prepared using the immunoSEQ multiplex PCR assay. For the multiplex PCR, a mixture combining 60 forward primers for TCR Vbeta segments and 13 reverse primers for TCR Jbeta segments was used. The CDR3 region of rearranged TCR beta genes was amplified from genomic DNA with a multiplex PCR assay. Amplified TCR beta libraries were sequenced as 87-base-pair reads on the Illumina HiSeq System. In the authors' own workflow: Across the roughly 600 repertoires, a later analysis counted 78 million or so unique TCR beta chains, 9.5 million to 12 million of which were shared by at least two donors. Raw reads were error-corrected and collapsed into unique sequences with a nearest-neighbor algorithm that merged closely related sequences to remove PCR and sequencing errors. V, D and J gene segments were assigned by aligning CDR3 sequences to IMGT reference sequences. For a sequence to be retained, a match of at least six nucleotides was required to both a V gene segment and a J gene segment. Rearrangements were classified as productive when the CDR3 lacked stop codons and remained in frame with V and J, and all other rearrangements were classified as non-productive. CDR3 was defined by IMGT convention, running from the second conserved V-encoded cysteine to the conserved J-encoded phenylalanine. The earlier analysis of a few hundred of the donors excluded any sequence lacking an unambiguous match to a single V gene segment. An earlier analysis of approximately 590 of the donors called V segments functional above 56.7% productive rearrangements and segregating when the between-donor standard deviation exceeded 5%. To diagnose cytomegalovirus status from the catalog of TCR beta chain sequences, a statistical classification framework was built. A later analysis assigned V and J genes by comparing TCR nucleotide sequences with IMGT/GENE-DB human TR gene sequences. The TCRdist pipeline was used in a later analysis to assign CDR3 sequences and most-parsimonious VDJ recombination scenarios. A later analysis defined each TCR beta chain by its CDR3 amino acid sequence plus V-gene family, and excluded reads lacking a unique V-gene family. In a later analysis, 450 to 600 highly shared, low-generation-probability nucleotide sequences were removed to address suspected cross-contamination and a sequencing artifact. In a later analysis, a clonal expansion index for each public chain was calculated from normalized within-repertoire ranks of inferred template counts. Generation probabilities in a later analysis came from a VDJ recombination model fitted to out-of-frame rearrangements, and those results were checked against IGoR. In a later analysis, TCR-TCR, TCR-HLA and TCR-CMV co-occurrence was scored with hypergeometric tests, and a repertoire-size bias correction was applied to TCR pairs. A later analysis estimated false discovery rates by permuting HLA or CMV assignments 20 times. In a later analysis, co-occurring TCRs were grouped using DBSCAN, with TCRdist sequence similarity added in when clustering inside HLA-allele-positive subsets. Repertoires with fewer than 30,000 or more than 120,000 public chains were left out of co-occurrence clustering, as were about five repertoires with anomalous nucleotide sharing. This immuneACCESS table, as held by TCRdb, lists in-frame sequences with V and J called but not all clones. Of the missing ones, under half trace to an unresolved V gene in checked studies; the others have no known cause. V and J calls and clone size are those listed in that table; D and trimming were worked out from the DNA. This sample gives approximately 150,000 clones in total; 66% of them show up just once. The ten largest make up over 5% of the sample.

This clonotype originated in a woman aged 55 to 70 in good health and CMV-seronegative. The specimen sequenced was PBMCs.

The DNA reads as follows: TGCGCCAGCAGCGCCTTCCGCGGGGGTCGCTACGAGCAGTACTTC. Its protein product is CASSAFRGGRYEQYF. The chain is made from TRBV5-1 and TRBJ2-7, with 7 bases matching TRBD2. Its CDR3 holds 15 amino acids, cysteine through phenylalanine. Just the 45-base CDR3 DNA is kept, in frame starting at base 1. V loses 4 bases at its end and J loses 3 bases; junction bases beyond the gene matches: 10. As encoded in the germline V gene, CDR1 is SGHRS while CDR2 is YFSETQ.